This paragraph covers one T cell receptor (beta chain) sequence. J was trimmed by 7 bases and V by 1 base; bases with no gene match: 5. The CDR3 totals 15 residues. Germline loops: CDR1 SGHAT, CDR2 FQNNGV. The data derive from a study of control samples from healthy donors and cancer patients. Libraries were prepared by immunoSEQ multiplex PCR; TCRdb keeps only in-frame clonotypes and omits some of them. The sample lists tens of thousands of clones, 75% to 85% seen once, with 27% in the top ten. Material for sequencing was PBMCs. This sequence joins TRBV11-2 and TRBJ2-1; 9 bases align to TRBD1. The receptor's source is a man between 60 and 70 years old with head and neck cancer. CDR3 coding DNA: TGTGCCAGCAGCTTAGGGGGGACAGGGAAAAATGAGCAGTTCTTC. Encoded protein: CASSLGGTGKNEQFF.